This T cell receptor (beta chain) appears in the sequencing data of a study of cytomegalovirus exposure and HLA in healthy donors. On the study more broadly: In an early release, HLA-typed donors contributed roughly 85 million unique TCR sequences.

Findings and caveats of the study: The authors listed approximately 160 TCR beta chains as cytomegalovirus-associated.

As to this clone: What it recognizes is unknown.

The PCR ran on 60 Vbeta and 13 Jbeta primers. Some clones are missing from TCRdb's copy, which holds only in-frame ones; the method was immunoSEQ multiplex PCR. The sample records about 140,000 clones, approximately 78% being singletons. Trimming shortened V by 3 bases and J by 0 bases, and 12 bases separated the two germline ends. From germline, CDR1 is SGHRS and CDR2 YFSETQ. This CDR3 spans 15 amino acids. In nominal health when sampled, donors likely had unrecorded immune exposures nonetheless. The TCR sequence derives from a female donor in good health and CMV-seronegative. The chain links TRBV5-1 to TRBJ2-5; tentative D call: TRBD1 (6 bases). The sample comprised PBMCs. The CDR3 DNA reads TGCGCCAGCAGCTCAGGATCAGGGGACCAAGAGACCCAGTACTTC. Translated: CASSSGSGDQETQYF.